The sequence of this T cell receptor (beta chain) was determined in a study of identical twins. Whole-study findings and limits: Models predicted too little out-of-frame TCR alpha sharing in monozygotic twins.

TCRdb redid the calling of the 5' RACE reads with MiXCR, one entry per CDR3 protein. The repertoire has under 350,000 distinct CDR3 sequences, roughly 10% of them found once; the top ten carry about 7.1%. This clonotype showed up many times. Its target is unknown. Germline V gene data show CDR1 as LGHDT and CDR2 as YNNKEL (reference sequence). Trimming removed 2 bases from V and 1 base from J; junction bases left unmatched: 2. This CDR3 region has 14 residues. This sample also appeared in a second study, on yellow fever vaccine responses in identical twins.

The chain employs TRBV3-1 and TRBJ2-7; 7 positions agree with TRBD2. Sequences were obtained from CD8+ T cells sorted from blood. The TCR originated in a woman aged 18-29 years in good health. The CDR3 sequence: CASSQQRGSYEQYF. The CDR3, as DNA: TGTGCCAGCAGCCAACAGCGGGGATCCTACGAGCAGTACTTC.